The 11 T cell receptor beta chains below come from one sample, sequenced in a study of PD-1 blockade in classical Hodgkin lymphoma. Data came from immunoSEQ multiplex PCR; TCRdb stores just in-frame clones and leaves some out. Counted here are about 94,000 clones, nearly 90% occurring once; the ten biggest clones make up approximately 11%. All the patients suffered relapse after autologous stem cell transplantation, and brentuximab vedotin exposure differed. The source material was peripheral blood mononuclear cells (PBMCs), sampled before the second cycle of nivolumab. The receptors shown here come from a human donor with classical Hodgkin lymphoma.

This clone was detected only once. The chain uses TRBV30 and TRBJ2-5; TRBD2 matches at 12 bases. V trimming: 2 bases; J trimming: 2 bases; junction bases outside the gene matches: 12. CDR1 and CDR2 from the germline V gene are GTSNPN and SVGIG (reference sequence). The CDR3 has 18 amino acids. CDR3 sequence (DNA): TGTGCCTGGAGTCGGGCTAGGACTAGCGGGATTCCGCAAGAGACCCAGTACTTC. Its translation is CAWSRARTSGIPQETQYF. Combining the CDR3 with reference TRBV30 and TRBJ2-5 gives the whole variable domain SQTIHQWPATLVQPVGSPLSLECTVEGTSNPNLYWYRQAAGRGLQLLFYSVGIGQISSEVPQNLSASRPQDRQFILSSKKLLLSDSGFYLCAWSRARTSGIPQETQYFGPGTRLLVL.

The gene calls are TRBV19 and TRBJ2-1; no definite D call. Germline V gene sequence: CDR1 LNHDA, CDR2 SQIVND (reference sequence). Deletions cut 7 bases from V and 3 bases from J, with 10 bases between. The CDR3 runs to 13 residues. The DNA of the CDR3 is TGTGCCAGTATCAGCAGAGACTACAATGAGCAGTTCTTC. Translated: CASISRDYNEQFF.

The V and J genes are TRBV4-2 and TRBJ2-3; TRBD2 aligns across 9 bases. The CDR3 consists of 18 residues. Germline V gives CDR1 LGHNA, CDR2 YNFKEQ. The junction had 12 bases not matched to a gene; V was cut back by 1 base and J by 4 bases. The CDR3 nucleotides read TGTGCCAGCAGCCAAGCGGCTGGGGCTAGCGGGGAATCAGATACGCAGTATTTT. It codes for CASSQAAGASGESDTQYF.

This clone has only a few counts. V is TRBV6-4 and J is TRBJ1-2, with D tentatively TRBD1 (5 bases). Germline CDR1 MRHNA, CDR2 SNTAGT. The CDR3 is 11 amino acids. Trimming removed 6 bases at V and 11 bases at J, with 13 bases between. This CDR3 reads CASRGAGTYTF. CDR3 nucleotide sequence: TGTGCCAGCAGAGGGGCTGGCACTTACACCTTC.

In DNA form, the CDR3 reads TGTGCCAGCTCACACCAGAATGAGCAGTTCTTC. This codes for CASSHQNEQFF. The chain links TRBV18 to TRBJ2-1; D gene uncertain. CDR1 KGHSH and CDR2 LQKENI come from the germline V gene. V lost 4 bases, J lost 7 bases, and 5 bases lay in between. The CDR3 runs to 11 residues. Variable domain in full (rest from reference TRBV18 and TRBJ2-1): NAGVMQNPRHLVRRRGQEARLRCSPMKGHSHVYWYRQLPEEGLKFMVYLQKENIIDESGMPKERFSAEFPKEGPSILRIQQVVRGDSAAYFCASSHQNEQFFGPGTRLTVL.

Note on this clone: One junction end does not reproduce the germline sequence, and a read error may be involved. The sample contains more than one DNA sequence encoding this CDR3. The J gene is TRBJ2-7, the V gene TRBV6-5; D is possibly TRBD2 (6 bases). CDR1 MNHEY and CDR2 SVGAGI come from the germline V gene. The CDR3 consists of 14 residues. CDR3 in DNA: TGTGCTAGCAGTTACTCGTTGGGGGGCTACGAGCAGTACTTC. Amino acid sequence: CASSYSLGGYEQYF.

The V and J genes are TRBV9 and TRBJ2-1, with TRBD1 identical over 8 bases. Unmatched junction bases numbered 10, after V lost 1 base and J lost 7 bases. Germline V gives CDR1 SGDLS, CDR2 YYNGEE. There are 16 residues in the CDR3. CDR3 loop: CASSVQPQGVGNEQFF. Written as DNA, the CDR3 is TGTGCCAGCAGCGTACAACCACAGGGGGTTGGTAATGAGCAGTTCTTC.

CDR3: CASSPTDRGILQPQHF. The CDR3 DNA is TGTGCCAGCAGCCCAACCGACAGGGGTATTCTTCAGCCCCAGCATTTT. The chain is built from TRBV7-8 and TRBJ1-5; 8 bases fit TRBD1. The V and J ends lost 5 bases and 6 bases, in that order; junction bases with no gene match: 12. This CDR3 is built from 16 residues. The germline CDR1 and CDR2 sequences are SGHVS and FQNEAQ.

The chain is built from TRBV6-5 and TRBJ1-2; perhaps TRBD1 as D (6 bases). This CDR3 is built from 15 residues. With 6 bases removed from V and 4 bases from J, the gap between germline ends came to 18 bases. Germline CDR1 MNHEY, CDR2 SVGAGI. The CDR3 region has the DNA TGTGCCAGCAGAAGGGATTATTCGGACAGCTATGGCTACACCTTC. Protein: CASRRDYSDSYGYTF.

CDR3 loop: CASSLGPDANEKLFF. As DNA, the CDR3 is TGTGCCAGCAGCTTAGGACCCGACGCTAATGAAAAACTGTTTTTT. The V call is TRBV11-2, the J call TRBJ1-4; D unclear. CDR3 length equals 15 residues. Trimming took 1 base from V and 3 from J, leaving 9 bases between them. CDR1 and CDR2 (germline): SGHAT, FQNNGV. Looking up the rest from reference TRBV11-2 and TRBJ1-4 gives the full variable domain: EAGVAQSPRYKIIEKRQSVAFWCNPISGHATLYWYQQILGQGPKLLIQFQNNGVVDDSQLPKDRFSAERLKGVDSTLKIQPAKLEDSAVYLCASSLGPDANEKLFFGSGTQLSVL.

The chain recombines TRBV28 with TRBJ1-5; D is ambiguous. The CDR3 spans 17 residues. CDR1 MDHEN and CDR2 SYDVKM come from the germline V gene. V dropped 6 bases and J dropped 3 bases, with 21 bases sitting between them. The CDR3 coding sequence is TGTGCCAGCAGGTTCGGTCTTCGCAGGTCTACCAATCAGCCCCAGCATTTT. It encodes CASRFGLRRSTNQPQHF.